This T cell receptor beta chain was identified in a study of T-cell reconstitution after alpha-beta-depleted transplantation in children. Notes on the study in general: It was newly produced T cells that mostly accounted for T-cell counts and diversity one year after transplant.

Note on this clonotype: Its target is not known.

Preparation of the TCRbeta library involved a method that used unique molecular identifiers. From the PCR reads, TCRdb called clonotypes with MiXCR, one entry per CDR3 protein. This sample has 700,000 to 950,000 distinct CDR3 sequences; 15% to 20% occur once, and the top ten carry approximately 5%. The V gene's germline CDR1 is SGHTA and CDR2 FQGTGA. CDR3 length equals 15 residues. Trimming removed 2 bases from V and 12 bases from J; junction bases left unmatched: 10. The sequences come from PBMCs, mostly from graft donor cells, collected 360 days after TCRalphabeta/CD19-depleted stem cell transplant. The chain joins TRBV7-3 to TRBJ2-1, with 10 nucleotides matching TRBD2. This clonotype was sampled from a male patient between 5 and 17 years old who had a stem cell transplant for acute lymphoblastic leukemia, so the T cells may come from the graft donor. The CDR3 loop reads CASSLSAGGPLRQFF. CDR3 DNA: TGTGCCAGCAGCTTATCAGCGGGAGGGCCATTGAGGCAGTTCTTC.